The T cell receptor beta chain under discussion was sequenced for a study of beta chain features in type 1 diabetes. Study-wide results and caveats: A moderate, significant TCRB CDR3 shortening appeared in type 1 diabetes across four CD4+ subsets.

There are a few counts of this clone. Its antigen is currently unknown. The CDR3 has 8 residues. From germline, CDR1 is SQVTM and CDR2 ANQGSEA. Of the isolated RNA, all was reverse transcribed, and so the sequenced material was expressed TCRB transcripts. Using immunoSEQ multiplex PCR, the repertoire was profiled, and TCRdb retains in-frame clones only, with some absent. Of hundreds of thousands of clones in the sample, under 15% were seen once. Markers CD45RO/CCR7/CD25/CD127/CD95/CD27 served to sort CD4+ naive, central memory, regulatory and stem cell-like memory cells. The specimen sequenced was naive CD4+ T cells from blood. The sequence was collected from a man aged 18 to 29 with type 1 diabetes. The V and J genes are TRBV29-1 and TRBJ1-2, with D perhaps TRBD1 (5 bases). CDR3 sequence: CRGHGYTF. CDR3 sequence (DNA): TGCAGGGGGCATGGCTACACCTTC.